A single sample is the source of the 28 T cell receptor beta chains below, sequenced in a study of beta chain features in type 1 diabetes. Reverse transcribing all isolated RNA meant expressed TCRB transcripts were sequenced. Clones were read by immunoSEQ multiplex PCR, and TCRdb kept only the in-frame ones, dropping some. The table includes 300,000 to 400,000 clones, roughly 12% detected once. Sample: naive CD4+ T cells from blood. These receptors all come from a man between 18 and 29 years old in good health.

This clone has just a few counts. This rearrangement joins TRBV7-2 to TRBJ2-5; D gene uncertain. In germline, CDR1 is SGHTA, CDR2 FQGNSA. There are 14 residues in the CDR3. Between the trimmed V and J ends, which lost 4 bases and 4 bases, there was a span of 13 bases. DNA of the CDR3: TGTGCCAGCAGCTCGCCCCTCAGAGGAGAGACCCAGTACTTC. This codes for CASSSPLRGETQYF.

V usage is TRBV29-1 and J usage is TRBJ1-1; no reliable D call. CDR1 is SQVTM and CDR2 is ANQGSEA in the germline V gene. Trimming shortened V by 2 bases and J by 6 bases, and 16 bases separated the two germline ends. The CDR3 length is 14 residues. CDR3 nucleotide sequence: TGCAGCGTTGAACGTCGCAACGGAGCATCTGAAGCTTTCTTT. This translates into CSVERRNGASEAFF.

The sample holds a few counts of this clone. The chain recombines TRBV2 with TRBJ1-5, with D perhaps TRBD1 (6 bases). Germline CDR1 SNHLY, CDR2 FYNNEI. The length of the CDR3 is 14 residues. The V end lost 2 bases, the J end lost 6 bases, and 11 bases lay between the germline ends. This CDR3 is CASSESGVRQPQHF. CDR3 nucleotides: TGTGCCAGCAGTGAATCAGGGGTCCGTCAGCCCCAGCATTTT.

This clone came up a few times. The genes are TRBV28 and TRBJ1-2, with TRBD1 matching over 7 bases. The CDR3 extends over 15 amino acids. CDR1 MDHEN and CDR2 SYDVKM come from the germline V gene. J lost 0 bases, V lost 4 bases, and 5 bases had no gene match. The CDR3 sequence is CASSSGQDANYGYTF. Written as DNA, the CDR3 is TGTGCCAGCAGTTCCGGACAGGACGCTAACTATGGCTACACCTTC.

This clone was observed a few times. V gene TRBV4-2 combines with J gene TRBJ2-6, with TRBD1 as a possible D gene (6 bases). CDR1 LGHNA and CDR2 YNFKEQ come from the germline V gene. With 5 bases removed from V and 2 bases from J, the gap between germline ends came to 10 bases. The CDR3 runs to 15 residues. The CDR3 DNA reads as TGTGCCAGCAGCTTACCAGGGGCTGGGGCCAACGTCCTGACTTTC. Translated: CASSLPGAGANVLTF.

The chain couples TRBV27 to TRBJ2-6; maybe TRBD1 (7 bases). The germline CDR1 and CDR2 sequences are MNHEY and SMNVEV (reference sequence). Trimming pared 5 bases from V and 4 bases from J, leaving 18 bases between. This CDR3 is 17 amino acids long. The CDR3 sequence is CASSPLEGARGANVLTF. CDR3 sequence (DNA): TGTGCCAGCAGTCCTCTGGAGGGGGCGCGCGGGGCCAACGTCCTGACTTTC.

This clone has more than one count but fewer than ten. The chain links TRBV29-1 to TRBJ2-3, with 9 bases matching TRBD2. Germline loops: CDR1 SQVTM, CDR2 ANQGSEA. CDR3 length equals 13 residues. V was clipped by 6 bases and J by 3 bases; unmatched bases: 4. The chain's CDR3 is CSVAGGLTDTQYF. The CDR3 DNA is TGCAGCGTAGCGGGAGGACTGACAGATACGCAGTATTTT.

In its sample, this clone was seen a few times. The chain links TRBV7-3 to TRBJ2-1; perhaps TRBD1 as D (5 bases). The V end lost 5 bases, the J end lost 7 bases, and 15 bases lay between the germline ends. From germline, CDR1 is SGHTA and CDR2 FQGTGA. CDR3 size: 14 residues. CDR3 nucleotide sequence: TGTGCCAGCAGCGAAAGCAGGGTGGGGAATGAGCAGTTCTTC. Its translation: CASSESRVGNEQFF. The variable domain in full, with the rest retrieved from reference TRBV7-3 and TRBJ2-1, is GAGVSQTPSNKVTEKGKYVELRCDPISGHTALYWYRQSLGQGPEFLIYFQGTGAADDSGLPNDRFFAVRPEGSVSTLKIQRTERGDSAVYLCASSESRVGNEQFFGPGTRLTVL.

This clone was observed a handful of times. The chain combines TRBV7-2 with TRBJ1-2; D not certain. The germline gives CDR1 SGHTA, CDR2 FQGNSA. The CDR3 runs to 14 residues. V lost 0 bases to trimming and J lost 5 bases, with 10 bases between them. CDR3 residues: CASSLAGPGYGYTF. The CDR3 bases are TGTGCCAGCAGCTTAGCAGGGCCGGGGTATGGCTACACCTTC.

The chain has TRBV9 and TRBJ2-7; 7 bases agree with TRBD2. Looked up from germline, CDR1 is SGDLS and CDR2 is YYNGEE. The CDR3 consists of 17 residues. The V and J ends lost 0 bases and 6 bases, in that order; junction bases with no gene match: 15. The CDR3 region is CASSVALGGLAEGEQYF. The CDR3 nucleotides read TGTGCCAGCAGCGTAGCTCTCGGGGGTCTAGCGGAGGGCGAGCAGTACTTC.

This clone was seen a few times. Within the sample, other DNA sequences also encode this same CDR3. The chain couples TRBV30 to TRBJ1-6; D possibly corresponds to TRBD1 (5 bases). With 4 bases removed from V and 5 bases from J, the gap between germline ends came to 6 bases. This CDR3 contains 12 residues. Germline V gives CDR1 GTSNPN, CDR2 SVGIG (reference sequence). The CDR3 spells CAWTGNNSPLHF. The DNA for the CDR3 is TGTGCCTGGACAGGGAATAATTCACCCCTCCACTTT.

The chain recombines TRBV7-2 with TRBJ2-1, with 13 bases identical to TRBD2. Per the germline V gene, CDR1 is SGHTA and CDR2 is FQGNSA. Trimming took 7 bases from V and 5 from J; bases not matched to a gene: 8. This CDR3 is 16 amino acids long. CDR3 amino acids: CASITSGTSGDNEQFF. CDR3 nucleotides: TGTGCCAGCATCACATCCGGGACTAGCGGGGACAATGAGCAGTTCTTC.

V usage is TRBV5-4 and J usage is TRBJ1-2; 8 nucleotides match TRBD1. The germline CDR1 and CDR2 sequences are SGHNT and YYREEE (reference sequence). With V trimmed by 0 bases and J by 5 bases, 3 bases remained unmatched. The CDR3 contains 14 residues. CDR3 protein: CASSLAGTGYGYTF. The CDR3 DNA sequence: TGTGCCAGCAGCTTGGCCGGGACAGGATATGGCTACACCTTC.

Only a few counts were recorded for this clone. The V and J genes are TRBV6-6 and TRBJ1-5, with TRBD1 as a possible D gene (5 bases). Trimming cost V 7 bases and J 6 bases, with 10 bases left between them. Germline assignment: CDR1 MNHNY and CDR2 SVGAGI (reference sequence). This CDR3 contains 12 residues. DNA of the CDR3: TGTGCCAGCACTCCAGGGATTCAGCCCCAGCATTTT. It translates to CASTPGIQPQHF.

This clone has only a few counts. The chain joins TRBV4-3 to TRBJ1-3, with TRBD1 as a possible D gene (5 bases). V shed 0 bases and J shed 0 bases, with 15 bases lying between them. Germline V gene sequence: CDR1 LGHNA, CDR2 YSLEER. The CDR3 loop spans 18 amino acids. Here the CDR3 DNA reads TGCGCCAGCAGCCAAGAAGGGGCCGGATTAGACTCTGGAAACACCATATATTTT. Its protein product is CASSQEGAGLDSGNTIYF.

V and J are TRBV7-2 and TRBJ2-7, with 7 bases aligning to TRBD2. The CDR3 contains 15 residues. The junction had 5 bases not matched to a gene; V was cut back by 1 base and J by 2 bases. Germline CDR1 and CDR2: SGHTA and FQGNSA. CDR3 residues: CASSLGSRGTYEQYF. CDR3 in DNA: TGTGCCAGCAGCTTAGGATCGCGGGGGACCTACGAGCAGTACTTC.

CDR3 coding DNA: TGTGCCATAATGACAGGGAAAGGCGAGCAGCAGTACTTC. Its translation: CAIMTGKGEQQYF. The chain combines TRBV10-3 with TRBJ2-7, with 7 bases that match TRBD1. There are 13 residues in the CDR3. J gave up 8 bases and V 9 bases, and 13 bases lay outside the gene matches. Germline lookup yields CDR1 ENHRY and CDR2 SYGVKD.

The chain employs TRBV2 and TRBJ1-2, with 8 bases aligning to TRBD1. The CDR3 contains 13 residues. From germline, CDR1 is SNHLY and CDR2 FYNNEI. J was trimmed by 4 bases and V by 5 bases; bases with no gene match: 3. The CDR3 loop is CASSSDRGYGYTF. Written as DNA, the CDR3 is TGTGCCAGCAGTTCAGACAGGGGCTATGGCTACACCTTC.

This clone was detected only a few times. The V call is TRBV27, the J call TRBJ2-2, with 7 positions matching TRBD2. The junction had 8 bases not matched to a gene; V was cut back by 1 base and J by 3 bases. In germline, CDR1 is MNHEY, CDR2 SMNVEV (reference sequence). The CDR3 extends over 17 amino acids. The CDR3 coding sequence is TGTGCCAGCAGTTTATTATCCAGCGGGACTCACACCGGGGAGCTGTTTTTT. Protein: CASSLLSSGTHTGELFF.

The chain uses TRBV6-5 and TRBJ2-7; tentative D call: TRBD1 (5 bases). Germline V gene lookup returns CDR1 MNHEY and CDR2 SVGAGI. V was pared by 6 bases and J by 7 bases, with 16 bases between. The CDR3 is 13 amino acids. This chain's CDR3 is CASRRTPLREQYF. Written as DNA, the CDR3 is TGTGCCAGCAGACGGACACCACTGCGGGAGCAGTACTTC.

The chain combines TRBV6-5 with TRBJ2-5; 10 positions agree with TRBD2. CDR3 length: 15 amino acids. CDR1 is MNHEY, CDR2 SVGAGI, per germline. V lost 2 bases to trimming and J lost 5 bases; unmatched junction nucleotides: 5. CDR3 bases: TGTGCCAGCAGTTACGAACTAGCGGGGAGGGAGACCCAGTACTTC. This translates into CASSYELAGRETQYF.

This clone has a handful of counts. The CDR3 sequence: CASSPQQGTYEQYF. The CDR3 nucleotides read TGTGCCAGCAGCCCCCAACAGGGCACTTACGAGCAGTACTTC. The chain recombines TRBV6-5 with TRBJ2-7, with D perhaps TRBD1 (6 bases). Germline CDR1 MNHEY, CDR2 SVGAGI. The germline V and J ends were trimmed by 6 bases and 4 bases, with 16 bases remaining between them. The CDR3 runs 14 residues.

This clone was found a few times. The genes are TRBV28 and TRBJ2-5, with a weak D call TRBD2 (6 bases). The CDR3 contains 15 residues. In germline, CDR1 is MDHEN, CDR2 SYDVKM. Deletions cut 1 base from V and 5 bases from J, with 14 bases between. CDR3 amino acids: CASSLSLGGLETQYF. For the CDR3, the DNA is TGTGCCAGCAGTTTATCCCTTGGGGGGTTGGAGACCCAGTACTTC.

The rearrangement uses TRBV5-1 and TRBJ2-3; D is unresolved. The length of the CDR3 is 17 residues. Germline-derived CDR1 and CDR2 are SGHRS and YFSETQ. V lost 4 bases to trimming and J lost 2 bases, with 20 bases between them. The CDR3, as DNA: TGCGCCAGCAGCAATGATGGGCTTACAATCAACACAGATACGCAGTATTTT. Its protein product is CASSNDGLTINTDTQYF.

A few counts support this clone. The J gene is TRBJ2-5, the V gene TRBV7-2; 7 nucleotides align to TRBD1. From germline, CDR1 is SGHTA and CDR2 FQGNSA. The CDR3 is 13 residues long. The V segment lost 3 bases and the J segment 3 bases; nucleotides outside the gene matches: 1. The CDR3 reads CASSFQGEETQYF. CDR3 DNA: TGTGCCAGCAGCTTCCAGGGGGAAGAGACCCAGTACTTC.

This chain joins TRBV6-5 and TRBJ1-2, with a possible D match to TRBD1 (6 bases). CDR1 MNHEY and CDR2 SVGAGI come from the germline V gene. CDR3 size: 16 residues. V lost 4 bases and J lost 2, with 17 bases in between. CDR3 protein: CASSSPSQGPNYGYTF. CDR3 nucleotides: TGTGCCAGCAGTTCTCCCTCACAGGGACCGAACTATGGCTACACCTTC.

The rearrangement joins TRBV4-2 to TRBJ2-6; D is undetermined. The germline V gene has CDR1 LGHNA and CDR2 YNFKEQ. The V end was cut by 1 base, the J end by 2 bases, with 3 bases between. The CDR3 contains 14 residues. DNA for the CDR3: TGTGCCAGCAGCCAAGTCACTGGGGCCAACGTCCTGACTTTC. Its translation is CASSQVTGANVLTF.

This clone was counted only a few times. This rearrangement joins TRBV7-2 to TRBJ2-3, with D possibly matching TRBD1 (5 bases). Per the germline V gene, CDR1 is SGHTA and CDR2 is FQGNSA. This CDR3 contains 14 residues. V gave up 3 bases and J gave up 0 bases, with 7 bases separating them. CDR3: CASSFTGSTDTQYF. CDR3 in DNA: TGTGCCAGCAGCTTTACAGGAAGCACAGATACGCAGTATTTT.